The rows below give T cell receptor beta chains drawn from one sample of a study of long-term antiretroviral therapy in people with HIV. Method: immunoSEQ multiplex PCR; TCRdb's copy keeps in-frame clones and lacks some. The sample includes around 23,000 clones, roughly three quarters of them seen just once. This sample comprised unsorted PBMCs, obtained 2.1 years after starting antiretroviral therapy. These receptors all come from a man younger than 45 with HIV. CDR3s include the opening cysteine and the closing phenylalanine or tryptophan. The D gene is left open where the match is weak. Size is stated for part of the rows, as once, few or many counts, or as a class when the clone is expanded.

D: -; size: -; J: TRBJ1-4; V: TRBV6-5; DNA: TGTGCCAGCAGTCGTTCAGGGAGAACTAATGAAAAACTGTTTTTT; CDR3: CASSRSGRTNEKLFF
D: -; size: -; J: TRBJ2-7; V: TRBV7-2; DNA: TGTGCCAGCAGCTTGCCCCGGGGTTCCTACGAGCAGTACTTC; CDR3: CASSLPRGSYEQYF
D: TRBD1; size: -; J: TRBJ1-5; V: TRBV5-8; DNA: TGTGCCAGCAGCAACCGGGGCGGGACAGGGGGCAATGGGAGCAATCAGCCCCAGCATTTT; CDR3: CASSNRGGTGGNGSNQPQHF
D: -; size: once; J: TRBJ1-2; V: TRBV28; DNA: TGTGCCAGCAGTTTTGGCCCACAGCGAGGGGTTGGCTACACCTTC; CDR3: CASSFGPQRGVGYTF
D: -; size: -; J: TRBJ2-2; V: TRBV28; DNA: TGTGCCAGCAGTCCTTCAGGGGTTAGCACCGGGGAGCTGTTTTTT; CDR3: CASSPSGVSTGELFF
D: -; size: once; J: TRBJ2-7; V: TRBV19; DNA: TGTGCCAGTAGGAGACTAGGCCAGAGCTCCTACGAGCAGTACTTC; CDR3: CASRRLGQSSYEQYF
D: -; size: few; J: TRBJ1-2; V: TRBV10-3; DNA: TGTGCCATCAGTGAAGCCAGGGAACCACACTATGGCTACACCTTC; CDR3: CAISEAREPHYGYTF
D: -; size: -; J: TRBJ2-3; V: TRBV29-1; DNA: TGCAGCGCACGTCCCGCGGTAGCGGCCTTCACAGATACGCAGTATTTT; CDR3: CSARPAVAAFTDTQYF
D: -; size: -; J: TRBJ2-5; V: TRBV5-5; DNA: TGTGCCAGCAGCTTGTACGCGACCGGAGGGGAGACCCAGTACTTC; CDR3: CASSLYATGGETQYF
D: TRBD2; size: -; J: TRBJ2-1; V: TRBV5-6; DNA: TGTGCCAGCAGCGAGATTCTAGCGGGGGGATACAATGAGCAGTTCTTC; CDR3: CASSEILAGGYNEQFF